The source of this TCR beta chain is a study of blood T cell repertoires in COVID-19. Across the study: The United States, Italy and Spain supplied acute and convalescent COVID-19 samples. PBMCs, B-cell-depleted T cells, or T cells were the source of the cDNA or gDNA that made up the material.

In the authors' methods: Reference gene primer amplification in the assay estimated nucleated cell counts. The method was immunoSEQ multiplex PCR; TCRdb's version includes in-frame clones alone and lacks a portion of them. The V and J calls and the clone size are those of that table, but D and trimming were determined from the DNA. The sample lists about 300,000 clones; more than 80% were seen once. This CDR3 has 16 residues. CDR1 SGHAT and CDR2 FQNNGV come from the germline V gene. The ends were cut back, 5 bases at V and 4 bases at J, with 20 bases in the middle. The V call is TRBV11-2, the J call TRBJ2-5; no firm D call. The clonotype was recovered from a man younger than 35 who had recovered from COVID-19. Sequenced input: peripheral blood. This CDR3 is CASSHSPASRPETQYF. The CDR3 nucleotides are TGTGCCAGCAGCCACTCACCAGCGAGCCGTCCAGAGACCCAGTACTTC.